This T cell receptor beta chain emerged from a study of T-cell reconstitution after alpha-beta-depleted transplantation in children. Study observations and caveats: About two months after transplant, alpha-beta T cells reportedly came from several hundred expanded graft clones. After one year, T-cell counts and TCRbeta diversity mostly came from new T cells. Some patients' high day-60 TCRbeta diversity was attributed to recipient cells surviving conditioning.

Regarding this clonotype: Its antigen remains unidentified.

The TCRbeta library incorporated unique molecular identifiers. TCRdb independently ran MiXCR on the PCR reads; one entry per CDR3 protein. The repertoire has about 980,000 distinct CDR3 sequences, roughly 29% of them found once; the top ten carry around 30%. The CDR3 consists of 13 residues. Trimming left V 4 bases short and J 8 bases short, with 14 bases between. Germline V gives CDR1 MNHEY, CDR2 SMNVEV (reference sequence). Sequencing was performed on PBMCs, mostly from graft donor cells, taken 360 days after TCRalphabeta/CD19-depleted stem cell transplant. The J gene is TRBJ1-1, the V gene TRBV27; D remains unclear. This sequence was found in a boy under two years old who had a stem cell transplant for SCID, so the T cells may come from the graft donor. CDR3 loop: CASSSMRGGEAFF. CDR3 DNA: TGTGCCAGCAGTTCGATGCGTGGAGGGGAAGCTTTCTTT.